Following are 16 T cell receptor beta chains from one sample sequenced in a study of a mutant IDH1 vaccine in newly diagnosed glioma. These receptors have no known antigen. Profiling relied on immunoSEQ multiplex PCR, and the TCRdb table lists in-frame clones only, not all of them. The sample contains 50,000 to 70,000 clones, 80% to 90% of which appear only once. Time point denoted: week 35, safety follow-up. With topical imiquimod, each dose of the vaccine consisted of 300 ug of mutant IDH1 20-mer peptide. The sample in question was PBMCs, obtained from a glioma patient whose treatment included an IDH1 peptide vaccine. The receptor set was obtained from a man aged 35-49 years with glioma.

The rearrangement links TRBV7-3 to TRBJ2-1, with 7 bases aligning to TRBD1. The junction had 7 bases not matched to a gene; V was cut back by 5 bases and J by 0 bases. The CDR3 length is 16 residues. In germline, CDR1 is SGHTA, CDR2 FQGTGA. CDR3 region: CASSPRTGPSYNEQFF. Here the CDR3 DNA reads TGTGCCAGCAGCCCGAGGACAGGTCCCTCCTACAATGAGCAGTTCTTC. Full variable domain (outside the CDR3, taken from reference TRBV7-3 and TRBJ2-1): GAGVSQTPSNKVTEKGKYVELRCDPISGHTALYWYRQSLGQGPEFLIYFQGTGAADDSGLPNDRFFAVRPEGSVSTLKIQRTERGDSAVYLCASSPRTGPSYNEQFFGPGTRLTVL.

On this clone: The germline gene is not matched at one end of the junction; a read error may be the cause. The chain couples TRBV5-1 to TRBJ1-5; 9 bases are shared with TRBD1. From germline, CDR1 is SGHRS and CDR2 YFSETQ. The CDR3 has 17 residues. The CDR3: CASSLGSLTGGNQPQHF. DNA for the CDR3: TGCGCCAGCAGCTTGGGTAGTCTTACAGGGGGCAACCAGCCCCAGCATTTT.

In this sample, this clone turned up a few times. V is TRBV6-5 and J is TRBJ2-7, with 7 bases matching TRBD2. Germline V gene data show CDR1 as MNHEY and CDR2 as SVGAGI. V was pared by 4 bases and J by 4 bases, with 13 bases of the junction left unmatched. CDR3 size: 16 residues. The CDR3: CASSFPLSSGLYEQYF. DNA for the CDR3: TGTGCCAGCAGTTTCCCTCTTAGTAGCGGGCTATACGAGCAGTACTTC.

CDR3 DNA: TGTGCCAGCAGCTTAAGGGAAAGGGACACCGGGGAGCTGTTTTTT. Protein: CASSLRERDTGELFF. The chain employs TRBV7-2 and TRBJ2-2, with D hard to call. Trimming shortened V by 2 bases and J by 3 bases, and 10 bases separated the two germline ends. This CDR3 is 15 amino acids long. Germline lookup yields CDR1 SGHTA and CDR2 FQGNSA.

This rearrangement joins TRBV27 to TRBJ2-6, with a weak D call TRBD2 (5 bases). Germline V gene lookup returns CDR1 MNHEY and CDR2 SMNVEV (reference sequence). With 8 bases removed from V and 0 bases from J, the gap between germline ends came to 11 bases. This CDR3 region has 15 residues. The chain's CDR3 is CASCPGVSGANVLTF. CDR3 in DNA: TGTGCCAGCTGCCCCGGGGTCTCTGGGGCCAACGTCCTGACTTTC.

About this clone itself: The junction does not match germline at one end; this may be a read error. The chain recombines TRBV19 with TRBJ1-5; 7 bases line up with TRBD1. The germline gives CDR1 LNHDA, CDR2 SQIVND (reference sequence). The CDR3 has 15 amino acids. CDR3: CACRDSHNSNQPQHF. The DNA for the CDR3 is TGTGCCTGTAGGGACAGCCATAATAGCAATCAGCCCCAGCATTTT.

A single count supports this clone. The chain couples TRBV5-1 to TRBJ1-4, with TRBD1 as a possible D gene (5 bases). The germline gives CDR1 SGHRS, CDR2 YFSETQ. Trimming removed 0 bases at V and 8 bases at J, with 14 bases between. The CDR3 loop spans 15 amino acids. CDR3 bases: TGCGCCAGCAGCTTGGAGGGGCGCTACGGCGAAAAACTGTTTTTT. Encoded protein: CASSLEGRYGEKLFF.

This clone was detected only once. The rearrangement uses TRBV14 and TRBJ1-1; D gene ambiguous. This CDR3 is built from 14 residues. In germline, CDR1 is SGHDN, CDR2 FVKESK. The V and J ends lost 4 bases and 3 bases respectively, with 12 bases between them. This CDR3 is CASSPWSRHTEAFF. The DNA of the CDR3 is TGTGCCAGCAGCCCCTGGTCGCGGCACACTGAAGCTTTCTTT.

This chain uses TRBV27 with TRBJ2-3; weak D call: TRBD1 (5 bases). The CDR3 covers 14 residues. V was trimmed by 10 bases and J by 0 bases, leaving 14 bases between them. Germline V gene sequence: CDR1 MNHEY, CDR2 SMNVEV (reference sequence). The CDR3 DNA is TGTGCCACCAGATGGGGCGTCAGCACAGATACGCAGTATTTT. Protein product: CATRWGVSTDTQYF.

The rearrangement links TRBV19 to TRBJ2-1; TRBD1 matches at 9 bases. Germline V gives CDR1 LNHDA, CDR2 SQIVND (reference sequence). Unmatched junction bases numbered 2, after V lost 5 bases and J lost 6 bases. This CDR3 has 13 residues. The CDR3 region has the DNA TGTGCCAGTAGTGCGACAGGGGGCAATGAGCAGTTCTTC. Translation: CASSATGGNEQFF.

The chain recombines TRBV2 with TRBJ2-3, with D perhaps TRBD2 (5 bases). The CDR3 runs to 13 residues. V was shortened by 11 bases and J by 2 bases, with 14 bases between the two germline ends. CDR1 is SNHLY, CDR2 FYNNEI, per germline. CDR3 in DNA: TGTGCCGGGCAGCGGCCTTTCACAGATACGCAGTATTTT. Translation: CAGQRPFTDTQYF. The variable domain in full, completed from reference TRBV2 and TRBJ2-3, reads EPEVTQTPSHQVTQMGQEVILRCVPISNHLYFYWYRQILGQKVEFLVSFYNNEISEKSEIFDDQFSVERPDGSNFTLKIRSTKLEDSAMYFCAGQRPFTDTQYFGPGTRLTVL.

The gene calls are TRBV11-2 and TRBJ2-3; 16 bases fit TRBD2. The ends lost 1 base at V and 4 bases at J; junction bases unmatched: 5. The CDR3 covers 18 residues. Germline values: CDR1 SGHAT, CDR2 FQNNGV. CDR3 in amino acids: CASSLVGTSGREADTQYF. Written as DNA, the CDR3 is TGTGCCAGCAGCTTAGTGGGGACTAGCGGGAGGGAGGCAGATACGCAGTATTTT.

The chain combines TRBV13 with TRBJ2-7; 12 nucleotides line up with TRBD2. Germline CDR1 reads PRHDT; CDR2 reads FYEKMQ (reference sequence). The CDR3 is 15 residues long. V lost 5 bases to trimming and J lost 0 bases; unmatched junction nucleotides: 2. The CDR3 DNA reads TGTGCCAGCAGCCCGACTAGCGGGAGCTCCTACGAGCAGTACTTC. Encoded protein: CASSPTSGSSYEQYF.

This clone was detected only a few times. CDR3 loop: CASSDRDIEGLGSPLHF. For the CDR3, the DNA is TGTGCCAGCTCAGACCGGGACATCGAGGGGCTGGGTTCACCCCTCCACTTT. The gene calls are TRBV18 and TRBJ1-6, with D possibly matching TRBD1 (6 bases). This CDR3 spans 17 amino acids. Deletions cut 5 bases from V and 9 bases from J, with 23 bases between. The germline V gene encodes CDR1 KGHSH and CDR2 LQKENI.

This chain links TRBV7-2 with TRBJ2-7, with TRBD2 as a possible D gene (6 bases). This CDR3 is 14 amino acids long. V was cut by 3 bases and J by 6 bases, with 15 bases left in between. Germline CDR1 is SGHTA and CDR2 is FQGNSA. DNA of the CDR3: TGTGCCAGCAGCTTGGGGCAGGGACTCGGCGAGCAGTACTTC. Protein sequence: CASSLGQGLGEQYF.

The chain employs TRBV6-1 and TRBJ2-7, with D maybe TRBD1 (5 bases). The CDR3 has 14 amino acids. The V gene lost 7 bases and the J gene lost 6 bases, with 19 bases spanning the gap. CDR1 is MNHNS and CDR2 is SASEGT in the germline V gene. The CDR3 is CASKGPAIAAEQYF. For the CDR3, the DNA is TGTGCCAGCAAGGGGCCGGCCATCGCGGCCGAGCAGTACTTC.